Each of the 8 T cell receptor beta chains below was sequenced from the same sample in a study of Ad26.COV2.S vaccination and SARS-CoV-2 variants. Only in-frame clones appear in the TCRdb table, and some are missing; sequencing was by immunoSEQ multiplex PCR. This sample has 300,000 to 400,000 clones, with roughly 91% found just once. Treatment defined: roughly 19 received Ad26.COV2.S at low or high dose, single or two shots; 5 received placebo; per-sample allocation not given. Day 63 following the first vaccine or placebo injection was when the samples were taken. The sequencing used peripheral blood, collected in a trial of Ad26.COV2.S vaccine versus placebo. Receptors originate from a person between 18 and 59 years old who received the Ad26.COV2.S COVID-19 vaccine or a placebo.

The gene calls are TRBV4-1 and TRBJ2-1; 9 bases align to TRBD1. Germline CDR1 reads MGHRA; CDR2 reads YSYEKL. J lost 2 bases, V lost 0 bases, and 2 bases had no gene match. The CDR3 has 16 residues. The DNA for the CDR3 is TGCGCCAGCAGCCAAGATCGGACAGGGGCCTACAATGAGCAGTTCTTC. This gives the protein CASSQDRTGAYNEQFF.

The genes are TRBV24-1 and TRBJ2-1, with 8 nucleotides matching TRBD2. The germline CDR1 and CDR2 sequences are KGHDR and SFDVKD. V lost 4 bases and J lost 0; bases outside the gene matches: 4. The CDR3 totals 16 residues. The CDR3: CATSDQRGSSYNEQFF. The CDR3, as DNA: TGTGCCACCAGTGACCAGCGGGGGTCCTCCTACAATGAGCAGTTCTTC.

The chain is built from TRBV12-3 or TRBV12-4 and TRBJ2-1; D gene uncertain. V dropped 3 bases and J dropped 14 bases, with 8 bases sitting between them. This CDR3 comprises 10 residues. This CDR3 is CASSLASKFF. The CDR3 DNA reads as TGTGCCAGCAGTTTGGCGAGCAAGTTCTTC.

This clone was seen a handful of times. The rearrangement uses TRBV2 and TRBJ1-3; D not certain. The germline V gene has CDR1 SNHLY and CDR2 FYNNEI. The germline V and J ends were trimmed by 1 base and 4 bases, with 8 bases remaining between them. The length of the CDR3 is 14 residues. CDR3 region: CASSEVWGGNTIYF. In nucleotides, the CDR3 is TGTGCCAGCAGTGAAGTCTGGGGAGGAAACACCATATATTTT.

This chain joins TRBV30 and TRBJ1-1; tentatively, D is TRBD1 (6 bases). Germline loops: CDR1 GTSNPN, CDR2 SVGIG (reference sequence). CDR3 size: 13 residues. Trimming pared 0 bases from V and 3 bases from J, leaving 8 bases between. In nucleotides, the CDR3 is TGTGCCTGGAGTGTACACAGGGACACTGAAGCTTTCTTT. Its protein product is CAWSVHRDTEAFF.

The chain recombines TRBV5-6 with TRBJ2-1; possible D gene TRBD2, 6 bases. The CDR3 runs to 16 residues. Germline V gives CDR1 SGHDT, CDR2 YYEEEE. Trimming took off 4 bases at V and 0 bases at J, with 14 bases between the two ends. For the CDR3, the DNA is TGTGCCAGCAGCGCCGCCGGGGGTAGCTCCTACAATGAGCAGTTCTTC. It specifies CASSAAGGSSYNEQFF.

The chain employs TRBV2 and TRBJ1-5; maybe TRBD1 (5 bases). V gave up 3 bases and J gave up 1 base, with 10 bases separating them. The CDR3 extends over 15 amino acids. Germline lookup yields CDR1 SNHLY and CDR2 FYNNEI. The CDR3 region has the DNA TGTGCCAGCAGTGACTTGAGACAGAGCAATCAGCCCCAGCATTTT. Translated, it gives CASSDLRQSNQPQHF.

V usage is TRBV6-5 and J usage is TRBJ2-3; D gene ambiguous. The CDR3 totals 14 residues. Trimming removed 4 bases from V and 2 bases from J, with 10 bases in between. Germline CDR1 is MNHEY and CDR2 is SVGAGI. The CDR3 region is CASSLSPNTDTQYF. The CDR3 coding sequence is TGTGCCAGCAGTTTGTCCCCTAACACAGATACGCAGTATTTT.